This entry is about one T cell receptor beta chain. Its antigen remains unidentified. This record comes from a study of vaccination effects on CD4 cells after COVID-19. Study summary: Sample collection from a couple of convalescent patients occurred 16 days and one week before vaccination. The study's findings and limits: Marked clonal contraction of infection- and vaccine-induced clones was seen late after vaccination. Early post-infection timepoints were absent, and convalescent patients were few.

Sequencing followed a ViraFEST assay step that expanded antigen-specific CD4+ T cells with viral peptide pools. The culture ran for 9 to 11 days, and then CD4+ T cells were isolated. From March to December 2020, the person had a SARS-CoV-2 infection that was confirmed by PCR. PBMC cultures contained about 2 million cells per well, roughly 10 IU/ml IL-2 and around 9.4 ug/ml peptides. Germline V gene data show CDR1 as SGHVS and CDR2 as FQNEAQ. This CDR3 has 20 residues. V lost 5 bases, J lost 5 bases, and 20 bases stayed unmatched. This table comes from immunoSEQ multiplex PCR, and its TCRdb copy is limited to in-frame clones, with some not included. The table includes more than 20,000 clones, 77% detected once.

The clonotype comes from a human donor who had a prior SARS-CoV-2 infection. The sequences come from CD4+ T cells from PBMCs cultured with HCoV-NL63 spike peptides, collected before COVID-19 vaccination. This sequence joins TRBV7-8 and TRBJ2-1, with 11 nucleotides matching TRBD2. The DNA for the CDR3 is TGTGCCAGCAGCCGTCGTTGGGGGGTAAGAGGGACTAGCGGAAACAATGAGCAGTTCTTC. It specifies CASSRRWGVRGTSGNNEQFF.